A single sample gave rise to the 18 T cell receptor beta chains below, sequenced in a study of T cell repertoires in cytomegalovirus infection. One entry per CDR3 protein, called by TCRdb with MiXCR from the reads. The sample comprises about 230,000 distinct CDR3 sequences, roughly 23% of which are singletons, and roughly 18% rests with the top ten. The source material was CD8+ T cells from PBMCs. All receptors derive from a human donor in good health (CMV status not recorded). Some clones in this sample may be carry-over from other donors' samples.

This rearrangement joins TRBV7-8 to TRBJ2-3; TRBD2 matches at 8 bases. The CDR3 runs 16 residues. Germline CDR1 SGHVS, CDR2 FQNEAQ. The V segment lost 5 bases and the J segment 1 base; nucleotides outside the gene matches: 8. CDR3 protein: CASSKAGGGGTDTQYF. DNA for the CDR3: TGTGCCAGCAGCAAAGCCGGGGGGGGGGGCACAGATACGCAGTATTTT.

This clonotype was observed a few times. The rearrangement links TRBV20-1 to TRBJ2-3, with a tentative D call TRBD2 (7 bases). CDR1 and CDR2 (germline): DFQATT, SNEGSKA (reference sequence). The CDR3 contains 14 residues. V gave up 5 bases and J gave up 4 bases, with 16 bases separating them. The CDR3 nucleotides are TGCAGTGCTTCGCAAGGGGGGGGCGCAGATACGCAGTATTTT. This translates into CSASQGGGADTQYF.

The chain joins TRBV12-3 or TRBV12-4 to TRBJ2-7; 11 bases line up with TRBD2. Trimming cost V 2 bases and J 5 bases; bases outside gene matches: 5. The CDR3 spans 15 residues. The CDR3 sequence: CASSLLLAGDDEQYF. As DNA, the CDR3 is TGTGCCAGCAGTTTATTACTAGCGGGGGATGACGAGCAGTACTTC.

This clonotype showed up many times. The chain has TRBV7-2 and TRBJ2-4, with D possibly called TRBD1 or TRBD2 (6 bases each). This CDR3 contains 16 residues. The germline V gene encodes CDR1 SGHTA and CDR2 FQGNSA. V was cut by 0 bases and J by 2 bases, with 11 bases left in between. The DNA for the CDR3 is TGTGCCAGCAGCTTAGCCCAACGGGGGCCCAAAAACATTCAGTACTTC. It yields the protein CASSLAQRGPKNIQYF.

This clonotype was detected only a few times. The V call is TRBV20-1, the J call TRBJ2-2; TRBD2 agrees at 14 bases. The germline gives CDR1 DFQATT, CDR2 SNEGSKA (reference sequence). The V and J ends lost 6 bases and 2 bases, in that order; junction bases with no gene match: 5. CDR3 length: 16 amino acids. The CDR3: CSAPGTSGGNTGELFF. The CDR3 DNA reads TGCAGTGCCCCTGGGACTAGCGGGGGAAACACCGGGGAGCTGTTTTTT.

This clonotype has ten or more counts. This chain uses TRBV7-8 with TRBJ2-1, with D possibly TRBD1 on 6 matching bases. The CDR3 is made up of 19 amino acids. Germline V gene sequence: CDR1 SGHVS, CDR2 FQNEAQ. Trimming removed 5 bases from V and 0 bases from J, with 23 bases in between. The CDR3 region is CASSTNSRQDHRSYNEQFF. In DNA, the CDR3 is TGTGCCAGCAGCACCAACTCCAGACAGGACCATCGCTCCTACAATGAGCAGTTCTTC.

This chain joins TRBV7-2 and TRBJ1-2; 7 bases are shared with TRBD1. The CDR3 sequence is 13 residues long. The ends lost 7 bases at V and 4 bases at J; junction bases unmatched: 6. Germline loops: CDR1 SGHTA, CDR2 FQGNSA. CDR3 sequence reads: CASTRGQTYGYTF. CDR3 in DNA: TGTGCCAGCACCCGGGGACAGACCTATGGCTACACCTTC.

In regard to this clonotype: This may be a read error, as it is one base from a much larger clone. The CDR3 nucleotides read TGTGCCAGCACCGAAGGGGGAAGCCGGGTGAACACTGAAGCTTTCTTT. It encodes CASTEGGSRVNTEAFF. The V call is TRBV6-6, the J call TRBJ1-1; perhaps TRBD1 as D (6 bases). V shed 7 bases and J shed 0 bases, with 18 bases lying between them. The CDR3 is made up of 16 amino acids. Germline CDR1 is MNHNY and CDR2 is SVGAGI (reference sequence).

This chain links TRBV12-3 or TRBV12-4 with TRBJ2-1; 7 positions agree with TRBD1. The CDR3 is made up of 15 amino acids. With V trimmed by 1 base and J by 5 bases, 5 bases remained unmatched. CDR3: CASSLVWDRNNEQFF. The CDR3 DNA is TGTGCCAGCAGTTTAGTCTGGGACAGAAACAATGAGCAGTTCTTC.

This clonotype came up a few times. The chain combines TRBV19 with TRBJ2-1; D unresolved. Germline CDR1 reads LNHDA; CDR2 reads SQIVND (reference sequence). Trimming cost V 7 bases and J 4 bases, with 17 bases left between them. This CDR3 is built from 15 residues. The CDR3 reads CASNPGVTLYNEQFF. The CDR3 DNA reads as TGTGCCAGTAATCCAGGCGTGACGCTTTACAATGAGCAGTTCTTC.

This clonotype was observed a handful of times. The J gene is TRBJ2-2, the V gene TRBV28; the D gene is possibly TRBD2 (5 bases). The V gene's germline CDR1 is MDHEN and CDR2 SYDVKM. V was shortened by 3 bases and J by 9 bases, with 8 bases between the two germline ends. The CDR3 loop spans 12 amino acids. The DNA for the CDR3 is TGTGCCAGCAGTTTCGACGGGAGGGAGCTGTTTTTT. Its translation: CASSFDGRELFF. The complete variable domain, with remaining parts taken from reference TRBV28 and TRBJ2-2, reads DVKVTQSSRYLVKRTGEKVFLECVQDMDHENMFWYRQDPGLGLRLIYFSYDVKMKEKGDIPEGYSVSREKKERFSLILESASTNQTSMYLCASSFDGRELFFGEGSRLTVL.

The J gene is TRBJ2-7, the V gene TRBV30; the D gene is possibly TRBD2 (6 bases). Germline loops: CDR1 GTSNPN, CDR2 SVGIG (reference sequence). The CDR3 runs to 18 residues. V lost 3 bases and J 2 bases, leaving 26 bases between the germline ends. The CDR3 DNA follows: TGTGCCTGGAGGCCCGGTGGTGTGGAGGGACCGAACCCCTACGAGCAGTACTTC. Translation gives CAWRPGGVEGPNPYEQYF.

This clonotype occurred many times. The V gene is TRBV7-9, the J gene TRBJ1-2; 9 bases are shared with TRBD1. V shed 5 bases and J 6 bases; nucleotides not matched to a gene: 7. The CDR3 is 14 residues long. Germline assignment: CDR1 SEHNR and CDR2 FQNEAQ (reference sequence). CDR3 loop: CASSRGTGMDGYTF. The CDR3 coding sequence is TGTGCCAGCAGCCGCGGGACAGGGATGGATGGCTACACCTTC.

The rearrangement joins TRBV20-1 to TRBJ2-7; 8 bases are shared with TRBD2. The CDR3 loop spans 15 amino acids. The V and J ends lost 4 bases and 2 bases, in that order; junction bases with no gene match: 10. Germline assignment: CDR1 DFQATT and CDR2 SNEGSKA (reference sequence). The CDR3 DNA sequence: TGCAGTGCTATACGGGATAGCGGGGATCCCTACGAGCAGTACTTC. This encodes CSAIRDSGDPYEQYF.

The rearrangement uses TRBV12-3 or TRBV12-4 and TRBJ2-1; 11 nucleotides agree with TRBD2. The CDR3 has 16 amino acids. Trimming took 6 bases from V and 1 from J; bases not matched to a gene: 5. The CDR3: CASSFSGGVSYNEQFF. The DNA for the CDR3 is TGTGCCAGCAGCTTTAGCGGGGGGGTTTCCTACAATGAGCAGTTCTTC.

This clonotype was found a few times. The chain recombines TRBV6-2 or TRBV6-3 with TRBJ1-5, with no clear D. Germline V gene sequence: CDR1 MNHEY, CDR2 SVGEGT. The length of the CDR3 is 14 residues. V was clipped by 0 bases and J by 6 bases, with 9 bases between them. CDR3 coding DNA: TGTGCCAGCAGTTACTCCGACTCGGGTCAGCCCCAGCATTTT. Protein product: CASSYSDSGQPQHF.

Many counts were recorded for this clonotype. V usage is TRBV7-9 and J usage is TRBJ2-7, with D possibly TRBD2 on 5 matching bases. Trimming left V 5 bases short and J 0 bases short, with 17 bases between. The CDR3 contains 16 residues. Germline V gene data show CDR1 as SEHNR and CDR2 as FQNEAQ (reference sequence). The CDR3 bases are TGTGCCAGCAGCACACACCGGTCGGGGAGCTCCTACGAGCAGTACTTC. It codes for CASSTHRSGSSYEQYF.

The chain carries TRBV9 and TRBJ2-3; 9 bases line up with TRBD1. The CDR3 has 14 amino acids. The junction had 5 bases not matched to a gene; V was cut back by 4 bases and J by 5 bases. CDR1 is SGDLS and CDR2 is YYNGEE in the germline V gene. The DNA for the CDR3 is TGTGCCAGCAGCTACCGGACAGGGGAAGATACGCAGTATTTT. The encoded protein is CASSYRTGEDTQYF.